The TCR beta chain under discussion was sequenced for a study of T cell responses to AZD1222 COVID-19 vaccine. J gave up 8 bases and V 6 bases, and 12 bases lay outside the gene matches. The CDR3 loop spans 15 amino acids. CDR1 is KGHSH and CDR2 is LQKENI in the germline V gene. Study-level points and caveats: Repertoires in all cases were sampled only once the peak T cell response had passed. Most donors were white British and more were female, and clonal diversity was possibly underestimated. Researchers report vaccine-associated CD4 TCRs spanning spike, with dominance at 160-218 and 743-854.

Comment on this clone: Antigen unknown.

Produced via immunoSEQ multiplex PCR; TCRdb's table is partial and in-frame only. The sample includes 150,000 to 180,000 clones, 86% seen only once; the top ten take 5% to 6%. The sequence was obtained from an adult in good health. J is TRBJ2-3 and V is TRBV18; 9 nucleotides line up with TRBD2. The sequencing here drew on peripheral blood, taken on day 0 of MenACWY control vaccination. The CDR3 DNA follows: TGTGCCAGCTCGCTGGCGGGGGGGCCTCAGCCTACGCAGTATTTT. Its translation: CASSLAGGPQPTQYF. The complete variable domain, with remaining parts taken from reference TRBV18 and TRBJ2-3, reads NAGVMQNPRHLVRRRGQEARLRCSPMKGHSHVYWYRQLPEEGLKFMVYLQKENIIDESGMPKERFSAEFPKEGPSILRIQQVVRGDSAAYFCASSLAGGPQPTQYFGPGTRLTVL.